Each of the 20 T cell receptor beta chains below was sequenced from the same sample in a study of CXCR3-negative and CXCR3-positive naive CD8 T cells. Carrying UMI labels, the TRB cDNA libraries were prepared through 5' RACE. TCRdb processed the 5' RACE reads again and assigns one entry to each CDR3 protein, with no DNA. Its table lists about 45,000 distinct CDR3 sequences. Sequencing input: naive CXCR3- CD8+ T cells from blood. Noted subset: CD45RO-CCR7+CD27+CD95- naive CD8+ T cells lacking CXCR3 (TNR3-). The receptor source for this set is a human donor in good health. Some clones in this sample may be carry-over from other donors' samples.

This chain connects TRBV7-9 to TRBJ2-2; TCRdb returns TRBD1, unconfirmable since there is no DNA. CDR3 length equals 15 residues. Germline lookup yields CDR1 SEHNR and CDR2 FQNEAQ (reference sequence). CDR3 loop: CASSLKPGHPGELFF.

The chain combines TRBV19 with TRBJ1-5. This CDR3 has 14 amino acids. CDR1 LNHDA and CDR2 SQIVND come from the germline V gene (reference sequence). The chain's CDR3 is CASTPAGLGGAQHF.

J is TRBJ2-3 and V is TRBV6-5. CDR1 and CDR2 (germline): MNHEY, SVGAGI. This CDR3 is 15 amino acids long. This CDR3 reads CASSYSNYSTDTQYF.

This sequence joins TRBV28 and TRBJ2-2. The CDR3 length is 15 residues. Germline V gene sequence: CDR1 MDHEN, CDR2 SYDVKM. The CDR3 loop reads CASSLEAELTGELFF.

The chain joins TRBV6-2 or TRBV6-3 to TRBJ2-7; TCRdb gives TRBD1 as the D gene, but with no DNA this cannot be confirmed. Per the germline V gene, CDR1 is MNHEY and CDR2 is SVGEGT. CDR3 size: 14 residues. This CDR3 reads CASKPGTEAYEQYF.

The chain couples TRBV7-9 to TRBJ2-5. Germline V gives CDR1 SEHNR, CDR2 FQNEAQ (reference sequence). The CDR3 length is 15 residues. CDR3: CASSLVPPGQETQYF.

The chain links TRBV4-3 to TRBJ1-6; the D call from TCRdb, TRBD1, cannot be confirmed without DNA. There are 17 residues in the CDR3. CDR1 is LGHNA and CDR2 is YSLEER in the germline V gene. The CDR3 region is CASSQASGGIYNSPLHF.

V and J are TRBV4-1 and TRBJ2-1. This CDR3 has 14 residues. CDR1 and CDR2 (germline): MGHRA, YSYEKL. The CDR3 sequence: CASSQAVAGMEQFF.

This sequence joins TRBV7-9 and TRBJ1-1. Looked up from germline, CDR1 is SEHNR and CDR2 is FQNEAQ (reference sequence). The CDR3 covers 15 residues. The chain's CDR3 is CASIASGGGNTEAFF.

This chain joins TRBV29-1 and TRBJ2-7. This CDR3 region has 14 residues. The germline CDR1 and CDR2 sequences are SQVTM and ANQGSEA. This chain's CDR3 is CSVEKVDGSYEQYF.

The gene calls are TRBV5-1 and TRBJ2-1; TCRdb returns TRBD2, unconfirmable since there is no DNA. Germline-derived CDR1 and CDR2 are SGHRS and YFSETQ. CDR3 length equals 17 residues. This CDR3 is CASSPKGVAGVRNEQFF.

The chain employs TRBV7-8 and TRBJ2-1. Per the germline V gene, CDR1 is SGHVS and CDR2 is FQNEAQ. The CDR3 extends over 16 amino acids. CDR3 protein: CASSLAPLSSYNEQFF.

The chain links TRBV28 to TRBJ1-1. The CDR3 contains 13 residues. Germline V gives CDR1 MDHEN, CDR2 SYDVKM. The CDR3 sequence: CASISSPRSRAFF.

The CDR3 spells CASTPQLGAPDTQYF. V gene TRBV11-2 combines with J gene TRBJ2-3; TCRdb calls TRBD2, which cannot be checked without DNA. Germline CDR1 is SGHAT and CDR2 is FQNNGV. The CDR3 spans 15 residues.

The chain couples TRBV29-1 to TRBJ2-7; as DNA is missing, the TRBD2 call by TCRdb cannot be tested. Germline lookup yields CDR1 SQVTM and CDR2 ANQGSEA. The CDR3 length is 18 residues. This CDR3 reads CSVEQGLAGASSSSEQYF.

This chain connects TRBV20-1 to TRBJ2-1; the D call of TRBD2 rests on TCRdb alone, since no DNA is present to check it. There are 13 residues in the CDR3. The germline gives CDR1 DFQATT, CDR2 SNEGSKA (reference sequence). CDR3 region: CSLAGGRDNEQFF.

CDR3 sequence: CASSLLGGSSDVYEQYF. V gene TRBV7-8 combines with J gene TRBJ2-7; the TRBD1 assignment by TCRdb is unverifiable without DNA. The CDR3 length is 17 residues. From germline, CDR1 is SGHVS and CDR2 FQNEAQ.

The V gene is TRBV27, the J gene TRBJ2-1; there is no DNA to check the TCRdb D call of TRBD2. Germline V CDR1 and CDR2: MNHEY, SMNVEV (reference sequence). The CDR3 is 15 residues long. CDR3 region: CASTYSGTSGNEQFF.

The chain joins TRBV7-9 to TRBJ2-7; TCRdb designates TRBD2, a call that cannot be tested without DNA. The CDR3 loop spans 14 amino acids. The germline V gene encodes CDR1 SEHNR and CDR2 FQNEAQ (reference sequence). The CDR3: CASSHPSGAYEQYF.

The CDR3 sequence: CASRPGATNEKLFF. The chain has TRBV27 and TRBJ1-4. The V gene's germline CDR1 is MNHEY and CDR2 SMNVEV (reference sequence). The CDR3 has 14 amino acids.